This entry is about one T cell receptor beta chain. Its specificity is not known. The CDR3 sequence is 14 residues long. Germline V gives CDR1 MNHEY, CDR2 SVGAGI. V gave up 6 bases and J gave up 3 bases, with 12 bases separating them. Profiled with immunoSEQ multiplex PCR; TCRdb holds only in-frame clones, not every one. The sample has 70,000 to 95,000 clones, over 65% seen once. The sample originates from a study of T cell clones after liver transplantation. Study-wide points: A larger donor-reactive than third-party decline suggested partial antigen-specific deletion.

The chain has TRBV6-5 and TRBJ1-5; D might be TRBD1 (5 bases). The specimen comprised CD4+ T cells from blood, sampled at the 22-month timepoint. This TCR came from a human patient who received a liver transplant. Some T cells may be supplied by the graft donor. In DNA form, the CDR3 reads TGTGCCAGCAGCGCCGGGGCCGACAATCAGCCCCAGCATTTT. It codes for CASSAGADNQPQHF.